Each of the 27 T cell receptor beta chains below was sequenced from the same sample in a study of T cells in Graves' hyperthyroidism and ophthalmopathy. Amplified TCR beta CDR3 regions came from RNA transcripts. The primer set for the first-round RT-PCR of the TCR CDR3 was HTBI. TCRdb re-analysed the multiplex PCR reads in MiXCR, keeping a single row per CDR3 protein. The data contain fewer than 800,000 distinct CDR3 sequences, less than 20% of them singletons. The sequencing input was blood. The receptors were sampled from a man between 18 and 29 years old with Graves' hyperthyroidism.

This clonotype was recorded at least ten times. V usage is TRBV7-8 and J usage is TRBJ2-3, with 10 nucleotides matching TRBD2. V shed 3 bases, J shed 3 bases, and the junction held 3 bases outside the gene matches. The germline V gene encodes CDR1 SGHVS and CDR2 FQNEAQ. The CDR3 runs 15 residues. The CDR3 spells CASSFLAGVTDTQYF. The CDR3, as DNA: TGTGCCAGCAGCTTCCTAGCGGGAGTTACAGATACGCAGTATTTT.

The V gene is TRBV6-2 or TRBV6-3, the J gene TRBJ2-1; D tentatively reads TRBD1 or TRBD2 (7 bases each). V was trimmed by 1 base and J by 8 bases, leaving 12 bases between them. CDR1 is MNHEY, CDR2 SVGEGT, per germline. The CDR3 consists of 14 residues. CDR3 protein: CASSYWAGGDEQFF. Written as DNA, the CDR3 is TGTGCCAGCAGTTACTGGGCAGGGGGGGATGAGCAGTTCTTC.

In its sample, this clonotype was seen a few times. Given a much more abundant clone one base away, this may be a read error. The CDR3 DNA follows: TGTGCCAGCAGTTTGACACCCGGGACAGGGATGAATGGCTACACCTTC. Its translation: CASSLTPGTGMNGYTF. The J gene is TRBJ1-2, the V gene TRBV27, with 9 bases that match TRBD1. The CDR3 is 16 amino acids. Unmatched junction bases numbered 11, after V lost 3 bases and J lost 6 bases. Germline V gene lookup returns CDR1 MNHEY and CDR2 SMNVEV (reference sequence).

This clonotype was counted only a few times. The J gene is TRBJ2-5, the V gene TRBV2, with 8 nucleotides matching TRBD2. The V and J ends lost 8 bases and 4 bases, in that order; junction bases with no gene match: 6. CDR1 is SNHLY and CDR2 is FYNNEI in the germline V gene. CDR3 length: 13 residues. The CDR3 sequence: CASGNLAGETQYF. DNA for the CDR3: TGTGCCAGCGGTAACCTAGCGGGAGAGACCCAGTACTTC.

The V call is TRBV12-3 or TRBV12-4, the J call TRBJ2-3; perhaps D is TRBD1 or TRBD2 (6 bases each). Trimming left V 3 bases short and J 10 bases short, with 11 bases between. The CDR3 extends over 12 amino acids. This CDR3 is CASSFRRGAQYF. The CDR3 DNA reads TGTGCCAGCAGTTTTAGGAGGGGGGCGCAGTATTTT.

This clonotype was detected many times. The chain links TRBV28 to TRBJ2-1; D ambiguous. The length of the CDR3 is 11 residues. Germline CDR1 MDHEN, CDR2 SYDVKM. Trimming stripped 6 bases from V and 5 bases from J, with 5 bases between. CDR3 residues: CASSGNNEQFF. The CDR3 bases are TGTGCCAGCAGCGGTAACAATGAGCAGTTCTTC.

This clonotype was recorded many times. The chain is built from TRBV7-3 and TRBJ2-7, with 7 bases matching TRBD2. The J segment lost 5 bases and the V segment lost 5 bases, leaving 9 bases of the junction unmatched. The CDR3 totals 14 residues. The germline V gene has CDR1 SGHTA and CDR2 FQGTGA. CDR3 protein: CASSTHGGSDEQYF. In DNA, the CDR3 is TGTGCCAGCAGCACCCACGGGGGGAGCGACGAGCAGTACTTC.

This clonotype has just a few counts. This could be a read error, since a much larger clone is one nucleotide away. The chain links TRBV12-3 or TRBV12-4 to TRBJ2-3, with D possibly matching TRBD1 (5 bases). The CDR3 is 15 residues long. V was pared by 7 bases and J by 0 bases, with 14 bases between. The CDR3 loop reads CASKGAVASTDTQYF. The CDR3 DNA follows: TGTGCCAGCAAAGGGGCGGTTGCTAGCACAGATACGCAGTATTTT.

This chain uses TRBV6-1 with TRBJ2-1, with 7 nucleotides matching TRBD2. The V gene end was trimmed by 2 bases and the J gene end by 7 bases; junction bases not matched to a gene: 5. Germline V lookup: CDR1 MNHNS, CDR2 SASEGT. CDR3 length: 14 residues. The CDR3 coding sequence is TGTGCCAGCAGTGAATTGGGGGGGGGAAATGAGCAGTTCTTC. It yields the protein CASSELGGGNEQFF.

V and J are TRBV4-3 and TRBJ2-7; 9 bases agree with TRBD2. The CDR3 contains 15 residues. J lost 6 bases, V lost 0 bases, and 6 bases had no gene match. Germline loops: CDR1 LGHNA, CDR2 YSLEER. CDR3 region: CASSQEASGVFEQYF. CDR3 DNA: TGCGCCAGCAGCCAAGAAGCTAGCGGGGTCTTCGAGCAGTACTTC.

The CDR3 DNA is TGCAGTGCTAGAGGGGTCAGAGGGACCGGGGAGCTGTTTTTT. This codes for CSARGVRGTGELFF. The chain uses TRBV20-1 and TRBJ2-2, with D perhaps matching TRBD2 (5 bases). V shed 1 base and J shed 5 bases, with 11 bases lying between them. The CDR3 is made up of 14 amino acids. Germline V gene sequence: CDR1 DFQATT, CDR2 SNEGSKA (reference sequence).

Ten or more counts support this clonotype. The chain has TRBV12-3 or TRBV12-4 and TRBJ1-2; D is uncertain. V was clipped by 7 bases and J by 4 bases, with 13 bases between them. CDR3 length equals 13 residues. CDR3 loop: CASTPRPSYGYTF. Here the CDR3 DNA reads TGTGCCAGCACCCCGAGGCCATCCTATGGCTACACCTTC.

This clonotype appeared a few times. The chain links TRBV2 to TRBJ2-7; D may correspond to TRBD1 or TRBD2 (6 bases each). The CDR3 extends over 14 amino acids. Trimming took 7 bases from V and 4 from J, leaving 17 bases between them. The germline gives CDR1 SNHLY, CDR2 FYNNEI. CDR3 loop: CASKEGGEGYEQYF. The DNA for the CDR3 is TGTGCCAGCAAAGAGGGGGGAGAAGGGTACGAGCAGTACTTC.

This clonotype was seen ten or more times. This chain links TRBV7-9 with TRBJ2-7; 9 nucleotides agree with TRBD1. This CDR3 contains 15 residues. With V trimmed by 1 base and J by 3 bases, 4 bases remained unmatched. CDR1 and CDR2 from the germline V gene are SEHNR and FQNEAQ (reference sequence). CDR3: CASSLDGQGFYEQYF. The CDR3 nucleotides read TGTGCCAGCAGCTTAGATGGACAGGGGTTCTACGAGCAGTACTTC.

This clonotype showed up many times. This chain links TRBV20-1 with TRBJ2-5; D not certain. The CDR3 consists of 14 residues. With 1 base removed from V and 5 bases from J, the gap between germline ends came to 14 bases. Germline V gene lookup returns CDR1 DFQATT and CDR2 SNEGSKA (reference sequence). The CDR3 nucleotides read TGCAGTGCTAGAGTCCGATTGGGTAGGGAGACCCAGTACTTC. Amino acid sequence: CSARVRLGRETQYF.

This clonotype has at least ten counts. The chain is built from TRBV7-6 and TRBJ2-1; possibly TRBD2 for D (5 bases). The CDR3 has 12 amino acids. Trimming stripped 8 bases from V and 7 bases from J, with 12 bases between. Germline V gene lookup returns CDR1 SGHVS and CDR2 FNYEAQ. Written as DNA, the CDR3 is TGTGCCAGCGGGAGAAGTTGGAATGAGCAGTTCTTC. Translating it yields CASGRSWNEQFF.

The chain is built from TRBV7-2 and TRBJ2-7; no reliable D call. The CDR3 totals 13 residues. Trimming took 2 bases from V and 2 from J, leaving 7 bases between them. Germline CDR1 and CDR2: SGHTA and FQGNSA. CDR3 protein: CASSLTEPYEQYF. DNA for the CDR3: TGTGCCAGCAGCTTAACAGAGCCCTACGAGCAGTACTTC.

This clonotype occurred many times. The chain combines TRBV28 with TRBJ1-2, with 7 bases that match TRBD1. The germline V gene encodes CDR1 MDHEN and CDR2 SYDVKM. The J segment lost 2 bases and the V segment lost 5 bases, leaving 8 bases of the junction unmatched. This CDR3 is 15 amino acids long. DNA of the CDR3: TGTGCCAGCAGTCTCTGGACAGGAGGGAACTATGGCTACACCTTC. It encodes CASSLWTGGNYGYTF.

This clonotype was observed at least ten times. The chain has TRBV2 and TRBJ1-2; no firm D call. Looked up from germline, CDR1 is SNHLY and CDR2 is FYNNEI. This CDR3 has 13 amino acids. Trimming shortened V by 4 bases and J by 4 bases, and 10 bases separated the two germline ends. Here the CDR3 DNA reads TGTGCCAGCAGTGTTAAGACGCCCTATGGCTACACCTTC. The encoded protein is CASSVKTPYGYTF.

The sample holds a few counts of this clonotype. V usage is TRBV27 and J usage is TRBJ2-1; 9 positions agree with TRBD2. CDR1 and CDR2 from the germline V gene are MNHEY and SMNVEV (reference sequence). The ends lost 3 bases at V and 7 bases at J; junction bases unmatched: 16. CDR3 length equals 18 residues. CDR3 amino acids: CASSFVRKRGDYGNEQFF. The CDR3 region has the DNA TGTGCCAGCAGTTTTGTCAGGAAGCGGGGGGACTACGGGAATGAGCAGTTCTTC.

This chain connects TRBV5-5 to TRBJ1-6, with D uncertain. Germline values: CDR1 SGHKS, CDR2 YYEKEE (reference sequence). The CDR3 is 15 residues long. Trimming left V 0 bases short and J 7 bases short, with 11 bases between. In DNA form, the CDR3 reads TGTGCCAGCAGCTTGGTGGTGACGAGGAATTCACCCCTCCACTTT. Encoded protein: CASSLVVTRNSPLHF.

This clonotype was picked up a small number of times. The chain has TRBV28 and TRBJ1-2; D remains unclear. The CDR3 has 15 amino acids. V was cut by 6 bases and J by 5 bases, with 19 bases left in between. Germline V gene sequence: CDR1 MDHEN, CDR2 SYDVKM. The CDR3 protein is CASSFPGRAQYGYTF. CDR3 coding DNA: TGTGCCAGCAGCTTTCCAGGTCGAGCCCAGTATGGCTACACCTTC.

This clonotype has a count of ten or more. The chain carries TRBV18 and TRBJ2-3, with D hard to call. Trimming cost V 1 base and J 4 bases, with 9 bases left between them. Per the germline V gene, CDR1 is KGHSH and CDR2 is LQKENI. The CDR3 extends over 14 amino acids. The CDR3: CASSPQASADTQYF. The DNA for the CDR3 is TGTGCCAGCTCACCACAGGCTAGTGCAGATACGCAGTATTTT.

This clonotype was observed a handful of times. V and J are TRBV4-1 and TRBJ1-2, with a possible D match to TRBD1 (6 bases). The germline gives CDR1 MGHRA, CDR2 YSYEKL. V was trimmed by 1 base and J by 1 base, leaving 10 bases between them. CDR3 size: 15 residues. The CDR3 is CASSQVGGFNYGYTF. In DNA, the CDR3 is TGCGCCAGCAGCCAAGTAGGGGGATTTAACTATGGCTACACCTTC.

This clonotype was seen many times. V usage is TRBV28 and J usage is TRBJ2-3; 11 nucleotides line up with TRBD2. Losses at the gene ends were 3 bases for V and 3 bases for J; bases not matched to a gene: 8. CDR1 MDHEN and CDR2 SYDVKM come from the germline V gene. CDR3 length: 17 residues. CDR3: CASSLGLAGGTTDTQYF. The CDR3 DNA reads as TGTGCCAGCAGTTTGGGATTAGCGGGAGGGACTACAGATACGCAGTATTTT.

This chain links TRBV18 with TRBJ2-4; 7 bases are a match to TRBD1. The CDR3 consists of 16 residues. CDR1 and CDR2 (germline): KGHSH, LQKENI. Trimming cost V 5 bases and J 0 bases; bases outside gene matches: 7. Written as DNA, the CDR3 is TGTGCCAGCTCAGCGGACAGGACCCTAGCCAAAAACATTCAGTACTTC. Residues: CASSADRTLAKNIQYF.

The CDR3 is CASSQQGSNSPLHF. The CDR3, as DNA: TGTGCCAGCAGCCAACAGGGGAGTAATTCACCCCTCCACTTT. V usage is TRBV7-3 and J usage is TRBJ1-6; 7 positions match TRBD1. V gave up 5 bases and J gave up 6 bases; unmatched junction bases: 4. The CDR3 covers 14 residues. CDR1 SGHTA and CDR2 FQGTGA come from the germline V gene.